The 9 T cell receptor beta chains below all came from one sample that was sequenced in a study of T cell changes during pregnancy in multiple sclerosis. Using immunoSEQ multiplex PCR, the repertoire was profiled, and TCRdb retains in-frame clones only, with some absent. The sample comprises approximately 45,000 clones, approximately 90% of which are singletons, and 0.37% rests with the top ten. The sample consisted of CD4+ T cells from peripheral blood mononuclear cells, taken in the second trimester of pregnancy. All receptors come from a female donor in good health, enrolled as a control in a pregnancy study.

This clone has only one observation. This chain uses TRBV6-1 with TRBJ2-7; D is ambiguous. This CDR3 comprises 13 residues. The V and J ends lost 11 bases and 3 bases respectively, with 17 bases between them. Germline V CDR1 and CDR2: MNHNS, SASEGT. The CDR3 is CAALKRPNYEQYF. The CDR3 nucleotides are TGTGCCGCTCTGAAGCGTCCCAACTACGAGCAGTACTTC.

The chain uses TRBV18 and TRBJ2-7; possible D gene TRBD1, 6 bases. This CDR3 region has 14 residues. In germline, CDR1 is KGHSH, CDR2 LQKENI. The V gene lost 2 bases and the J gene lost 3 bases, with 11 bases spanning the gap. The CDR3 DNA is TGTGCCAGCTCACCAGAACAGGGTAGCTACGAGCAGTACTTC. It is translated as CASSPEQGSYEQYF. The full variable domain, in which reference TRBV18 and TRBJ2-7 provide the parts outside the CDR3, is NAGVMQNPRHLVRRRGQEARLRCSPMKGHSHVYWYRQLPEEGLKFMVYLQKENIIDESGMPKERFSAEFPKEGPSILRIQQVVRGDSAAYFCASSPEQGSYEQYFGPGTRLTVT.

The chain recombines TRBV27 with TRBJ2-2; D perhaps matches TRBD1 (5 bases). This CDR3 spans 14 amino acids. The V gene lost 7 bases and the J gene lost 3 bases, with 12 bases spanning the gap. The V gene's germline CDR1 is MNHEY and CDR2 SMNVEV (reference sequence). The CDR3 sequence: CASTKTDYTGELFF. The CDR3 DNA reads TGTGCCAGCACTAAGACAGATTACACCGGGGAGCTGTTTTTT.

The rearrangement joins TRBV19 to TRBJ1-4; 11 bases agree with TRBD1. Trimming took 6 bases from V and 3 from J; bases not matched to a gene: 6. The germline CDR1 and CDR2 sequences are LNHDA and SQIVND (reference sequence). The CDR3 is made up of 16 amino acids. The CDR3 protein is CASRAPGQGANEKLFF. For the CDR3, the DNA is TGTGCCAGTAGGGCTCCGGGACAGGGGGCTAATGAAAAACTGTTTTTT.

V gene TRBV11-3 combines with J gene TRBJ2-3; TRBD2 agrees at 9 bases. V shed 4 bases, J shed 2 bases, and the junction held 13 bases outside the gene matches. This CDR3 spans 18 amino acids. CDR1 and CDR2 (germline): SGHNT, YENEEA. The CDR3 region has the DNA TGTGCCAGCAGCTCCAGCTTAGTAGCGGGGGACTCCACAGATACGCAGTATTTT. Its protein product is CASSSSLVAGDSTDTQYF.

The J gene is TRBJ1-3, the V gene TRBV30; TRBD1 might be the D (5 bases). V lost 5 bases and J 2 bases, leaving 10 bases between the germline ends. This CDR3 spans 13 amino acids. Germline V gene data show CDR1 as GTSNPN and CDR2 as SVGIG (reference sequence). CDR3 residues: CAWRGDAGNTIYF. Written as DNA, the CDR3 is TGTGCCTGGCGGGGGGACGCTGGAAACACCATATATTTT.

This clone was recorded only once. The CDR3 DNA reads as TGTGCCAGCAGCCGAGGGTCGAACACTGAAGCTTTCTTT. This gives the protein CASSRGSNTEAFF. The V call is TRBV11-3, the J call TRBJ1-1, with D unclear. This CDR3 has 13 amino acids. Germline V CDR1 and CDR2: SGHNT, YENEEA. V was clipped by 5 bases and J by 1 base, with 8 bases between them.

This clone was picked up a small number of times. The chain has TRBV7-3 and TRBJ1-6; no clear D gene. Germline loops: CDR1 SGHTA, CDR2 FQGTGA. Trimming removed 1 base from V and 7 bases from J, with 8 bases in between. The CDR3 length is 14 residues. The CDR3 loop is CASSLISSNSPLHF. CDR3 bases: TGTGCCAGCAGCTTAATCAGTTCCAATTCACCCCTCCACTTT.

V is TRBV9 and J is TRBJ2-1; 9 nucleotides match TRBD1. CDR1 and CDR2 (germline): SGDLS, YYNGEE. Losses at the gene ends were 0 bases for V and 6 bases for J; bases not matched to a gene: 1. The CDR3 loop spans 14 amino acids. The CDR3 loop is CASSVATGGNEQFF. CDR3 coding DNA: TGTGCCAGCAGCGTAGCGACAGGGGGCAATGAGCAGTTCTTC.